One sample yielded the 8 T cell receptor beta chains listed below, sequenced in a study of control samples from healthy donors and cancer patients. Sequencing was performed with immunoSEQ multiplex PCR; in TCRdb, only in-frame clones are kept and a portion is missing. The table shows roughly 40,000 clones, with 70% to 90% occurring only once. The sequenced sample consisted of blood. These receptors originate from a man aged 55 to 70 in good health.

V is TRBV7-9 and J is TRBJ2-7, with TRBD1 identical over 8 bases. The CDR3 runs to 17 residues. Trimming cost V 5 bases and J 2 bases; bases outside gene matches: 14. CDR1 is SEHNR and CDR2 is FQNEAQ in the germline V gene (reference sequence). The CDR3 bases are TGTGCCAGCAGCCCTAGGAGGACGACAGGGGTGACCTACGAGCAGTACTTC. Its protein product is CASSPRRTTGVTYEQYF.

The chain joins TRBV7-2 to TRBJ2-5; no firm D call. This CDR3 has 14 amino acids. The germline CDR1 and CDR2 sequences are SGHTA and FQGNSA. Trimming cost V 5 bases and J 2 bases, with 12 bases left between them. The CDR3 nucleotides read TGTGCCAGCAGCACGCCACCATTACAAGAGACCCAGTACTTC. Its translation is CASSTPPLQETQYF.

CDR3: CASSQAMGRGSNQPQHF. Here the CDR3 DNA reads TGTGCCAGCAGCCAAGCGATGGGCAGAGGAAGCAATCAGCCCCAGCATTTT. The genes are TRBV3-1 (or the pseudogene TRBV3-2) and TRBJ1-5; D is unresolved. There are 17 residues in the CDR3. Germline CDR1 is LGHDT and CDR2 is YNNKEL (reference sequence). Trimming took off 1 base at V and 1 base at J, with 14 bases between the two ends.

V gene TRBV7-2 combines with J gene TRBJ1-1; D possibly corresponds to TRBD1 (5 bases). There are 14 residues in the CDR3. V was pared by 5 bases and J by 2 bases, with 12 bases between. Germline CDR1 SGHTA, CDR2 FQGNSA. In DNA, the CDR3 is TGTGCCAGCAGCCCGGTGGGGGGAAACACTGAAGCTTTCTTT. Protein: CASSPVGGNTEAFF.

V usage is TRBV5-1 and J usage is TRBJ1-2, with D unresolved. The CDR3 length is 13 residues. Germline values: CDR1 SGHRS, CDR2 YFSETQ. The V and J ends lost 0 bases and 4 bases respectively, with 7 bases between them. For the CDR3, the DNA is TGCGCCAGCAGCTTGGGGGTTATCTATGGCTACACCTTC. It specifies CASSLGVIYGYTF. Using reference TRBV5-1 and TRBJ1-2 for the parts outside the CDR3, the full variable domain is KAGVTQTPRYLIKTRGQQVTLSCSPISGHRSVSWYQQTPGQGLQFLFEYFSETQRNKGNFPGRFSGRQFSNSRSEMNVSTLELGDSALYLCASSLGVIYGYTFGSGTRLTVV.

The rearrangement joins TRBV7-8 to TRBJ2-3; 9 nucleotides agree with TRBD2. V lost 5 bases, J lost 4 bases, and 13 bases stayed unmatched. CDR1 and CDR2 from the germline V gene are SGHVS and FQNEAQ. The CDR3 has 17 residues. This CDR3 is CASSLDYSGSRSDTQYF. The CDR3 DNA reads TGTGCCAGCAGCCTTGATTATAGCGGGAGTCGGTCAGATACGCAGTATTTT.

The rearrangement links TRBV7-2 to TRBJ1-3, with TRBD1 matching 8 bases. CDR1 and CDR2 from the germline V gene are SGHTA and FQGNSA. The CDR3 consists of 13 residues. The V gene end was trimmed by 1 base and the J gene end by 9 bases; junction bases not matched to a gene: 2. The DNA of the CDR3 is TGTGCCAGCAGCTTAGACAGGGGGACCACCATATATTTT. Translating gives CASSLDRGTTIYF.

V usage is TRBV29-1 and J usage is TRBJ1-1; D may be TRBD1 (6 bases). The germline V gene has CDR1 SQVTM and CDR2 ANQGSEA. V was shortened by 6 bases and J by 1 base, with 12 bases between the two germline ends. There are 13 residues in the CDR3. Written as DNA, the CDR3 is TGCAGCGTCTCACAGGGACGGAACACTGAAGCTTTCTTT. It codes for CSVSQGRNTEAFF.